This passage covers 11 T cell receptor beta chains from one sample sequenced in a study of shared clonotypes between healthy human individuals. Here immunoSEQ multiplex PCR was the method, and the copy in TCRdb shows in-frame clones only, minus some. Seen here are 400,000 to 500,000 clones, around 80% observed once, and the top ten hold more than 10%. The sequenced sample was PBMCs. Receptors originate from a woman in her 40s in good health. Some clones in this sample may be carry-over from other donors' samples.

The CDR3: CASPQGGQPNTEAFF. The CDR3 DNA sequence: TGTGCCAGCCCCCAAGGAGGACAGCCGAACACTGAAGCTTTCTTT. The genes are TRBV9 and TRBJ1-1; a weak D match, TRBD1 (6 bases). The CDR3 is made up of 15 amino acids. V gave up 7 bases and J gave up 1 base, with 17 bases separating them. Germline assignment: CDR1 SGDLS and CDR2 YYNGEE.

The rearrangement links TRBV7-9 to TRBJ2-1, with D possibly TRBD2 on 6 matching bases. The CDR3 sequence is 15 residues long. Trimming took 2 bases from V and 4 from J, leaving 12 bases between them. Germline values: CDR1 SEHNR, CDR2 FQNEAQ (reference sequence). CDR3 in amino acids: CASSLTGDDYNEQFF. The CDR3 DNA follows: TGTGCCAGCAGCTTAACGGGAGATGATTACAATGAGCAGTTCTTC. Full variable domain (outside the CDR3, taken from reference TRBV7-9 and TRBJ2-1): DTGVSQNPRHKITKRGQNVTFRCDPISEHNRLYWYRQTLGQGPEFLTYFQNEAQLEKSRLLSDRFSAERPKGSFSTLEIQRTEQGDSAMYLCASSLTGDDYNEQFFGPGTRLTVL.

This clone was seen just once. The V gene is TRBV19, the J gene TRBJ1-1, with D possibly being TRBD1 (6 bases). Between the trimmed V and J ends, which lost 10 bases and 3 bases, there was a span of 15 bases. The CDR3 runs 13 residues. Per the germline V gene, CDR1 is LNHDA and CDR2 is SQIVND (reference sequence). CDR3 sequence: CATRGGWDTEAFF. The CDR3 region has the DNA TGTGCCACAAGGGGGGGATGGGACACTGAAGCTTTCTTT.

The chain recombines TRBV2 with TRBJ1-5; D is possibly TRBD1 (5 bases). CDR1 and CDR2 (germline): SNHLY, FYNNEI. V dropped 8 bases and J dropped 3 bases, with 14 bases sitting between them. The CDR3 length is 14 residues. The DNA for the CDR3 is TGTGCCAGCGGGGAGACAGTTCCCAATCAGCCCCAGCATTTT. Translation: CASGETVPNQPQHF.

This clone was recorded only once. The CDR3 reads CAGRQGANYGYTF. CDR3 nucleotide sequence: TGTGCCGGTAGACAGGGGGCTAACTATGGCTACACCTTC. V is TRBV30 and J is TRBJ1-2, with TRBD1 matching over 9 bases. J gave up 0 bases and V 8 bases, and 4 bases lay outside the gene matches. The CDR3 spans 13 residues. CDR1 is GTSNPN, CDR2 SVGIG, per germline (reference sequence). The entire variable domain, with the rest obtained from reference TRBV30 and TRBJ1-2, is as follows: SQTIHQWPATLVQPVGSPLSLECTVEGTSNPNLYWYRQAAGRGLQLLFYSVGIGQISSEVPQNLSASRPQDRQFILSSKKLLLSDSGFYLCAGRQGANYGYTFGSGTRLTVV.

The chain recombines TRBV2 with TRBJ2-1, with D uncertain. CDR1 is SNHLY and CDR2 is FYNNEI in the germline V gene. Trimming stripped 4 bases from V and 3 bases from J, with 13 bases between. The CDR3 extends over 15 amino acids. CDR3: CASSVAHPHYNEQFF. DNA for the CDR3: TGTGCCAGCAGTGTAGCCCACCCCCACTACAATGAGCAGTTCTTC.

The chain couples TRBV5-4 to TRBJ2-5; a weak D match, TRBD2 (5 bases). In germline, CDR1 is SGHNT, CDR2 YYREEE (reference sequence). V was clipped by 4 bases and J by 2 bases, with 9 bases between them. This CDR3 spans 13 amino acids. This CDR3 reads CASSKEGQETQYF. The CDR3 bases are TGTGCCAGCAGCAAAGAGGGTCAAGAGACCCAGTACTTC.

The chain links TRBV6-1 to TRBJ2-5; D unclear. V lost 3 bases, J lost 3 bases, and 2 bases lay in between. The germline CDR1 and CDR2 sequences are MNHNS and SASEGT. The CDR3 sequence is 11 residues long. The CDR3 nucleotides are TGTGCCAGCAGTGAGAAAGAGACCCAGTACTTC. Its protein product is CASSEKETQYF.

The chain recombines TRBV10-3 with TRBJ2-7; D tentatively fits TRBD1 or TRBD2 (5 bases each). Germline CDR1 ENHRY, CDR2 SYGVKD. This CDR3 comprises 12 residues. Trimming pared 8 bases from V and 5 bases from J, leaving 13 bases between. The CDR3 DNA sequence: TGTGCCATCGGGACCACGGGGAACGAGCAGTACTTC. Encoded protein: CAIGTTGNEQYF.

The J gene is TRBJ1-5, the V gene TRBV28; D perhaps matches TRBD1 (5 bases). The CDR3 consists of 11 residues. V was cut by 10 bases and J by 7 bases, with 11 bases left in between. The germline gives CDR1 MDHEN, CDR2 SYDVKM. The CDR3, as DNA: TGTGCCACCCAGGGAGAACAGCCCCAGCATTTT. Protein product: CATQGEQPQHF.

The V gene is TRBV6-1, the J gene TRBJ2-7; TRBD1 aligns across 8 bases. The germline V gene has CDR1 MNHNS and CDR2 SASEGT. J lost 1 base, V lost 7 bases, and 3 bases had no gene match. There are 13 residues in the CDR3. The DNA for the CDR3 is TGTGCCAGCATGGACAGGGTGTCCTACGAGCAGTACTTC. Translation: CASMDRVSYEQYF.